These 14 T cell receptor beta chains were sequenced from one sample in a study of shared T cell receptors in the human thymus. Sequencing used immunoSEQ multiplex PCR; TCRdb keeps in-frame clones, though not all of them. The table has around 68,000 clones, nearly 95% seen once. Sequenced: thymocytes. The source of these receptors is a human donor.

This chain links TRBV2 with TRBJ2-4; D call uncertain. Germline V gene lookup returns CDR1 SNHLY and CDR2 FYNNEI. The CDR3 is 15 residues long. Between the trimmed V and J ends, which lost 2 bases and 6 bases, there was a span of 14 bases. The CDR3 sequence is CASSESGRNGNIQYF. The DNA of the CDR3 is TGTGCCAGCAGTGAATCAGGACGGAATGGAAACATTCAGTACTTC. The full variable domain, its missing parts supplied by reference TRBV2 and TRBJ2-4, is EPEVTQTPSHQVTQMGQEVILRCVPISNHLYFYWYRQILGQKVEFLVSFYNNEISEKSEIFDDQFSVERPDGSNFTLKIRSTKLEDSAMYFCASSESGRNGNIQYFGAGTRLSVL.

The gene calls are TRBV7-2 and TRBJ2-2; D not certain. The length of the CDR3 is 19 residues. Germline CDR1 reads SGHTA; CDR2 reads FQGNSA. The V and J ends lost 5 bases and 3 bases respectively, with 25 bases between them. The CDR3 loop is CASSPFVLRANEDTGELFF. CDR3 bases: TGTGCCAGCAGCCCGTTTGTTCTTAGGGCAAACGAAGACACCGGGGAGCTGTTTTTT.

The J gene is TRBJ1-4, the V gene TRBV7-9; a possible D gene is TRBD1 (5 bases). V dropped 5 bases and J dropped 4 bases, with 11 bases sitting between them. The germline V gene has CDR1 SEHNR and CDR2 FQNEAQ (reference sequence). This CDR3 has 14 residues. The DNA of the CDR3 is TGTGCCAGCAGCCCAAGGGACTGTAATGAAAAACTGTTTTTT. Translating it yields CASSPRDCNEKLFF.

The chain carries TRBV14 and TRBJ2-7, with 10 bases that match TRBD1. The CDR3 contains 19 residues. V dropped 2 bases and J dropped 3; count of bases not matched to a gene: 16. Looked up from germline, CDR1 is SGHDN and CDR2 is FVKESK. As DNA, the CDR3 is TGTGCCAGCAGCCAAACTCTCTCCGGGACAGGGGATATTATCTACGAGCAGTACTTC. Its translation is CASSQTLSGTGDIIYEQYF.

The chain combines TRBV16 with TRBJ1-5, with a tentative D call TRBD1 (5 bases). The CDR3 totals 15 residues. V gave up 3 bases and J gave up 3 bases, with 12 bases separating them. Germline loops: CDR1 KGHSY, CDR2 FQNENV. The CDR3 DNA follows: TGTGCCAGCAGCCACGGAGGGGTCGACAATCAGCCCCAGCATTTT. Translation gives CASSHGGVDNQPQHF.

This clone appeared once. The genes are TRBV13 and TRBJ2-7; TRBD2 agrees at 13 bases. Germline V CDR1 and CDR2: PRHDT, FYEKMQ (reference sequence). This CDR3 has 17 amino acids. V trimming: 2 bases; J trimming: 2 bases; junction bases outside the gene matches: 6. The DNA of the CDR3 is TGTGCCAGCAGCTTACCAATCACTAGCGGGGGGGCCTACGAGCAGTACTTC. This sequence encodes CASSLPITSGGAYEQYF.

The chain couples TRBV7-9 to TRBJ2-1; D not certain. Trimming pared 1 base from V and 0 bases from J, leaving 13 bases between. CDR3 length: 17 residues. CDR1 and CDR2 from the germline V gene are SEHNR and FQNEAQ (reference sequence). The CDR3 sequence: CASSLVSDRPSYNEQFF. As DNA, the CDR3 is TGTGCCAGCAGCTTAGTTAGTGATCGTCCCTCCTACAATGAGCAGTTCTTC.

This rearrangement joins TRBV9 to TRBJ2-3, with TRBD2 matching over 12 bases. Germline-derived CDR1 and CDR2 are SGDLS and YYNGEE. V trimming: 4 bases; J trimming: 6 bases; junction bases outside the gene matches: 3. CDR3 size: 14 residues. The CDR3 DNA sequence: TGTGCCAGCAGCTTCACTAGCGGGGGGGATACGCAGTATTTT. It yields the protein CASSFTSGGDTQYF.

V gene TRBV10-3 combines with J gene TRBJ2-1, with D possibly being TRBD1 (6 bases). The CDR3 length is 11 residues. The V gene's germline CDR1 is ENHRY and CDR2 SYGVKD. V shed 10 bases and J shed 6 bases, with 10 bases lying between them. In DNA, the CDR3 is TGTGCCACCACAGGGTCCAATGAGCAGTTCTTC. Its protein is CATTGSNEQFF.

The rearrangement uses TRBV27 and TRBJ1-4; no clear D gene. Deletions cut 6 bases from V and 7 bases from J, with 15 bases between. This CDR3 comprises 14 residues. Germline loops: CDR1 MNHEY, CDR2 SMNVEV (reference sequence). CDR3 in DNA: TGTGCCAGCAGCCGCGGACCAGCTCTTGAAAAACTGTTTTTT. It encodes CASSRGPALEKLFF.

This chain connects TRBV28 to TRBJ1-2; D ambiguous. Trimming left V 6 bases short and J 4 bases short, with 18 bases between. The CDR3 runs to 15 residues. Germline-derived CDR1 and CDR2 are MDHEN and SYDVKM. In nucleotides, the CDR3 is TGTGCCAGCAGCCCCGATCCGAGCCGTAGCTATGGCTACACCTTC. Protein product: CASSPDPSRSYGYTF.

The rearrangement joins TRBV10-3 to TRBJ2-7; 7 nucleotides agree with TRBD1. Germline CDR1 and CDR2: ENHRY and SYGVKD. V lost 6 bases, J lost 6 bases, and 5 bases stayed unmatched. The length of the CDR3 is 12 residues. The CDR3 DNA follows: TGTGCCATCAGAATACAGGGGAGCGAGCAGTACTTC. It specifies CAIRIQGSEQYF.

A single count supports this clone. The rearrangement uses TRBV27 and TRBJ1-4; D unresolved. Germline values: CDR1 MNHEY, CDR2 SMNVEV (reference sequence). CDR3 length equals 17 residues. The V end lost 4 bases, the J end lost 0 bases, and 15 bases lay between the germline ends. The CDR3 spells CASSSNILVATNEKLFF. CDR3 nucleotides: TGTGCCAGCAGTTCGAATATATTGGTAGCAACTAATGAAAAACTGTTTTTT.

The chain links TRBV15 to TRBJ2-6, with 12 positions matching TRBD1. V shed 3 bases, J shed 0 bases, and the junction held 3 bases outside the gene matches. Germline V gene sequence: CDR1 LNHNV, CDR2 YYDKDF (reference sequence). The CDR3 covers 18 residues. The CDR3 loop reads CATSREGQGASGANVLTF. CDR3 bases: TGTGCCACCAGCAGGGAGGGACAGGGGGCCTCTGGGGCCAACGTCCTGACTTTC.